This is a list of T cell receptor beta chains from one sample in a study of radiation and T cells in renal cell carcinoma. The table came from immunoSEQ multiplex PCR; TCRdb's copy has only in-frame clones and leaves some out. The sample shows approximately 150,000 clones, about 88% of them seen only once. Material: blood, obtained from a patient whose treatment included radiotherapy and nephrectomy. Receptor source: a woman aged 65 to 85 with renal cell carcinoma. Each CDR3 is given with its conserved first and last residue. D genes are given only for firm matches. Clone size is not always given. Where it is, it says once, few, many or a class for expanded clones.

len: 13; d_gene: NA; abundance: NA; j_gene: TRBJ1-1; v_gene: TRBV5-1; CDR3aa: CASSLSGGTEAFF; CDR3nt: TGCGCCAGCAGCCTTTCGGGGGGCACTGAAGCTTTCTTT
len: 13; d_gene: NA; abundance: NA; j_gene: TRBJ2-5; v_gene: TRBV5-1; CDR3aa: CASNPRDYETQYF; CDR3nt: TGCGCCAGCAACCCCAGGGATTACGAGACCCAGTACTTC
len: 15; d_gene: NA; abundance: NA; j_gene: TRBJ1-3; v_gene: TRBV5-6; CDR3aa: CASSLVRGMDNTIYF; CDR3nt: TGTGCCAGCAGCTTGGTGCGGGGAATGGACAACACCATATATTTT
len: 16; d_gene: NA; abundance: once; j_gene: TRBJ1-1; v_gene: TRBV6-1; CDR3aa: CASSEDSKGNVGEAFF; CDR3nt: TGTGCCAGCAGTGAAGATAGTAAGGGCAACGTGGGTGAAGCTTTCTTT
len: 14; d_gene: NA; abundance: NA; j_gene: TRBJ1-2; v_gene: TRBV7-2; CDR3aa: CASSLNPANYGYTF; CDR3nt: TGTGCCAGCAGCTTAAATCCAGCTAACTATGGCTACACCTTC
len: 16; d_gene: NA; abundance: NA; j_gene: TRBJ2-5; v_gene: TRBV7-4; CDR3aa: CASSLIGQSHQETQYF; CDR3nt: TGTGCCAGCAGCTTAATAGGACAGAGCCACCAAGAGACCCAGTACTTC
len: 13; d_gene: NA; abundance: NA; j_gene: TRBJ2-7; v_gene: TRBV5-4; CDR3aa: CASSLGLTSEQYF; CDR3nt: TGTGCCAGCAGCTTGGGACTAACAAGCGAGCAGTACTTC
len: 15; d_gene: NA; abundance: NA; j_gene: TRBJ2-1; v_gene: TRBV7-3; CDR3aa: CASSIRDGSYNEQFF; CDR3nt: TGTGCCAGCAGCATACGGGACGGCTCCTACAATGAGCAGTTCTTC
len: 15; d_gene: TRBD2; abundance: NA; j_gene: TRBJ2-5; v_gene: TRBV7-9; CDR3aa: CASSLLAGGQETQYF; CDR3nt: TGTGCCAGCAGCTTACTAGCGGGGGGGCAAGAGACCCAGTACTTC
len: 15; d_gene: TRBD2; abundance: NA; j_gene: TRBJ2-3; v_gene: TRBV5-4; CDR3aa: CASSPTSGGADTQYF; CDR3nt: TGTGCCAGCAGCCCGACTAGCGGGGGGGCAGATACGCAGTATTTT
len: 15; d_gene: NA; abundance: NA; j_gene: TRBJ2-1; v_gene: TRBV30; CDR3aa: CAWSPGLSSYNEQFF; CDR3nt: TGTGCCTGGAGCCCGGGGTTAAGCTCCTACAATGAGCAGTTCTTC
len: 14; d_gene: TRBD1; abundance: NA; j_gene: TRBJ2-1; v_gene: TRBV13; CDR3aa: CASSKLPGGDEQFF; CDR3nt: TGTGCCAGCAGCAAACTTCCAGGGGGCGATGAGCAGTTCTTC
len: 15; d_gene: NA; abundance: NA; j_gene: TRBJ1-6; v_gene: TRBV18; CDR3aa: CASSQQGSSGSPLHF; CDR3nt: TGTGCCAGCTCACAACAGGGTTCGTCAGGCTCACCCCTCCACTTT
len: 14; d_gene: NA; abundance: NA; j_gene: TRBJ1-5; v_gene: TRBV4-1; CDR3aa: CASSSAVVGQPQHF; CDR3nt: TGCGCCAGCAGCTCCGCCGTTGTGGGTCAGCCCCAGCATTTT
len: 14; d_gene: NA; abundance: NA; j_gene: TRBJ2-7; v_gene: TRBV14; CDR3aa: CASSFQGGPYEQYF; CDR3nt: TGTGCCAGCAGCTTTCAGGGGGGGCCCTACGAGCAGTACTTC
len: 15; d_gene: NA; abundance: NA; j_gene: TRBJ1-2; v_gene: TRBV5-6; CDR3aa: CASSLEGFANYGYTF; CDR3nt: TGTGCCAGCAGCTTGGAGGGATTCGCTAACTATGGCTACACCTTC
len: 14; d_gene: NA; abundance: NA; j_gene: TRBJ1-5; v_gene: TRBV5-1; CDR3aa: CASSSGGKNQPQHF; CDR3nt: TGCGCCAGCAGCTCGGGCGGAAAGAATCAGCCCCAGCATTTT
len: 12; d_gene: NA; abundance: NA; j_gene: TRBJ1-4; v_gene: TRBV28; CDR3aa: CASWGIGEKLFF; CDR3nt: TGTGCCAGTTGGGGGATTGGAGAAAAACTGTTTTTT
len: 15; d_gene: TRBD1; abundance: NA; j_gene: TRBJ2-5; v_gene: TRBV19; CDR3aa: CASSILGTGIETQYF; CDR3nt: TGTGCCAGTAGTATATTAGGGACAGGTATCGAGACCCAGTACTTC
len: 14; d_gene: NA; abundance: NA; j_gene: TRBJ2-1; v_gene: TRBV27; CDR3aa: CASSPLGVYNEQFF; CDR3nt: TGTGCCAGCAGTCCCCTTGGGGTATACAATGAGCAGTTCTTC
len: 15; d_gene: NA; abundance: NA; j_gene: TRBJ2-2; v_gene: TRBV5-1; CDR3aa: CASSSNYRGARELFF; CDR3nt: TGCGCCAGCAGCTCAAACTATCGGGGGGCCCGGGAGCTGTTTTTT
len: 12; d_gene: NA; abundance: NA; j_gene: TRBJ1-1; v_gene: TRBV4-2; CDR3aa: CASSQGVFRAFF; CDR3nt: TGTGCCAGCAGCCAAGGGGTGTTTAGAGCTTTCTTT
len: 12; d_gene: NA; abundance: NA; j_gene: TRBJ2-7; v_gene: TRBV5-1; CDR3aa: CASSPPSYEQYF; CDR3nt: TGCGCCAGCAGCCCCCCTTCCTACGAGCAGTACTTC
len: 13; d_gene: NA; abundance: NA; j_gene: TRBJ2-3; v_gene: TRBV11-3; CDR3aa: CASSSGPRDTQYF; CDR3nt: TGTGCCAGCAGCTCCGGGCCGAGGGATACGCAGTATTTT
len: 15; d_gene: NA; abundance: once; j_gene: TRBJ1-1; v_gene: TRBV12-5; CDR3aa: CASGSIIAGTPQAFF; CDR3nt: TGTGCTAGTGGTTCAATTATAGCCGGGACACCTCAAGCTTTCTTT
len: 13; d_gene: NA; abundance: NA; j_gene: TRBJ1-2; v_gene: TRBV15; CDR3aa: CATSRGGIGGYTF; CDR3nt: TGTGCCACCAGCAGGGGGGGCATTGGCGGCTACACCTTC
len: 15; d_gene: NA; abundance: NA; j_gene: TRBJ2-5; v_gene: TRBV5-8; CDR3aa: CASSNRDKGLETQYF; CDR3nt: TGTGCCAGCAGCAACCGGGACAAGGGTTTAGAGACCCAGTACTTC
len: 15; d_gene: NA; abundance: NA; j_gene: TRBJ1-6; v_gene: TRBV9; CDR3aa: CASSPQTTLGSPLHF; CDR3nt: TGTGCCAGCAGCCCCCAGACAACTCTTGGTTCACCCCTCCACTTT
len: 13; d_gene: TRBD1; abundance: NA; j_gene: TRBJ1-3; v_gene: TRBV30; CDR3aa: CACYRGSGNTIYF; CDR3nt: TGTGCCTGCTACAGGGGATCGGGAAACACCATATATTTT
len: 12; d_gene: NA; abundance: once; j_gene: TRBJ2-7; v_gene: TRBV10-2; CDR3aa: CASRAASYEQYF; CDR3nt: TGCGCCAGCAGGGCGGCCTCCTACGAGCAGTACTTC
len: 13; d_gene: NA; abundance: NA; j_gene: TRBJ1-4; v_gene: TRBV19; CDR3aa: CASLRSPLGKLFF; CDR3nt: TGTGCCAGTTTACGGTCCCCTCTAGGAAAACTGTTTTTT
len: 15; d_gene: TRBD1; abundance: once; j_gene: TRBJ2-7; v_gene: TRBV5-1; CDR3aa: CASSGAGQGVYEQYF; CDR3nt: TGCGCCAGCAGCGGCGCGGGACAGGGAGTCTACGAGCAGTACTTC
len: 14; d_gene: TRBD1; abundance: NA; j_gene: TRBJ2-2; v_gene: TRBV27; CDR3aa: CASTLEGGLGELFF; CDR3nt: TGTGCCAGCACTTTGGAAGGGGGCCTCGGGGAGCTGTTTTTT
len: 14; d_gene: TRBD1; abundance: NA; j_gene: TRBJ1-2; v_gene: TRBV28; CDR3aa: CASREGQGNYGYTF; CDR3nt: TGTGCCAGCAGGGAGGGACAGGGGAACTATGGCTACACCTTC
len: 14; d_gene: NA; abundance: NA; j_gene: TRBJ1-2; v_gene: TRBV6-6; CDR3aa: CASSYSWGRDGYTF; CDR3nt: TGTGCCAGCAGTTACTCTTGGGGTAGGGATGGCTACACCTTC
len: 17; d_gene: TRBD1; abundance: NA; j_gene: TRBJ1-2; v_gene: TRBV5-1; CDR3aa: CASSLGDRTPANYGYTF; CDR3nt: TGCGCCAGCAGCTTGGGGGACAGGACCCCTGCTAACTATGGCTACACCTTC
len: 17; d_gene: TRBD1; abundance: NA; j_gene: TRBJ1-2; v_gene: TRBV19; CDR3aa: CASSRLSGQGTFYGYTF; CDR3nt: TGTGCCAGTAGTCGTCTTTCGGGACAGGGAACCTTCTATGGCTACACCTTC
len: 16; d_gene: TRBD1; abundance: NA; j_gene: TRBJ1-2; v_gene: TRBV11-2; CDR3aa: CASSLEPRGGTYGYTF; CDR3nt: TGTGCCAGCAGCTTGGAACCCAGGGGGGGGACCTATGGCTACACCTTC